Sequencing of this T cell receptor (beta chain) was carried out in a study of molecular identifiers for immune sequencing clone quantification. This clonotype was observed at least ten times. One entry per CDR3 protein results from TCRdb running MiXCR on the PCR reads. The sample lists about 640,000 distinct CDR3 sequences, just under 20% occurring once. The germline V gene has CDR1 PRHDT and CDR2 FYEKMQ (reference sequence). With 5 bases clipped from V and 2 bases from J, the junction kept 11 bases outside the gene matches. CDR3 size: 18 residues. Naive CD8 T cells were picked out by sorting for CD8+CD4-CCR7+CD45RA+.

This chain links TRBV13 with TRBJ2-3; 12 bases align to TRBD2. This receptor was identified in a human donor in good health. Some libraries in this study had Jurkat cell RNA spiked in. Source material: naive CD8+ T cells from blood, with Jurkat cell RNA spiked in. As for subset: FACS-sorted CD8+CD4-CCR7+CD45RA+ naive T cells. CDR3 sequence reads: CASSPAPTSGGNTDTQYF. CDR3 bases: TGTGCCAGCAGCCCGGCCCCCACTAGCGGGGGGAACACAGATACGCAGTATTTT.